Detailed here is one T cell receptor (beta chain). Its antigen is unidentified. This sample is part of a study of identical twins. The CDR3 is made up of 16 amino acids. The trim removed 0 bases at V and 2 bases at J, leaving 6 bases unmatched. The germline V gene has CDR1 SGHDT and CDR2 YYEEEE. Study findings and constraints: With monozygotic twins, out-of-frame TCR alpha sharing exceeded what models estimated. There were fewer insertions in abundant cord blood beta clonotypes, but memory repertoires showed no such pattern. Zero-insertion analyses could be partly confounded by invariant MAIT and iNKT cells.

Template switching supplied a universal primer site; unique molecular identifiers were carried on the cDNA. TCRdb fed the 5' RACE reads into MiXCR, producing one record per CDR3 protein. The data contain fewer than 550,000 distinct CDR3 sequences, more than 13% of them seen just once; the ten biggest clones take up approximately 0.9%. The sample was also reused in another study, on yellow fever vaccine responses in identical twins.

Sequencing used CD4+ T cells sorted from blood. The sequence was obtained from a woman between 18 and 29 years old in good health. The chain combines TRBV5-6 with TRBJ2-3; 7 nucleotides agree with TRBD2. This CDR3 is CASSLGAGVLTDTQYF. CDR3 in DNA: TGTGCCAGCAGCTTGGGGGCGGGAGTCCTCACAGATACGCAGTATTTT.